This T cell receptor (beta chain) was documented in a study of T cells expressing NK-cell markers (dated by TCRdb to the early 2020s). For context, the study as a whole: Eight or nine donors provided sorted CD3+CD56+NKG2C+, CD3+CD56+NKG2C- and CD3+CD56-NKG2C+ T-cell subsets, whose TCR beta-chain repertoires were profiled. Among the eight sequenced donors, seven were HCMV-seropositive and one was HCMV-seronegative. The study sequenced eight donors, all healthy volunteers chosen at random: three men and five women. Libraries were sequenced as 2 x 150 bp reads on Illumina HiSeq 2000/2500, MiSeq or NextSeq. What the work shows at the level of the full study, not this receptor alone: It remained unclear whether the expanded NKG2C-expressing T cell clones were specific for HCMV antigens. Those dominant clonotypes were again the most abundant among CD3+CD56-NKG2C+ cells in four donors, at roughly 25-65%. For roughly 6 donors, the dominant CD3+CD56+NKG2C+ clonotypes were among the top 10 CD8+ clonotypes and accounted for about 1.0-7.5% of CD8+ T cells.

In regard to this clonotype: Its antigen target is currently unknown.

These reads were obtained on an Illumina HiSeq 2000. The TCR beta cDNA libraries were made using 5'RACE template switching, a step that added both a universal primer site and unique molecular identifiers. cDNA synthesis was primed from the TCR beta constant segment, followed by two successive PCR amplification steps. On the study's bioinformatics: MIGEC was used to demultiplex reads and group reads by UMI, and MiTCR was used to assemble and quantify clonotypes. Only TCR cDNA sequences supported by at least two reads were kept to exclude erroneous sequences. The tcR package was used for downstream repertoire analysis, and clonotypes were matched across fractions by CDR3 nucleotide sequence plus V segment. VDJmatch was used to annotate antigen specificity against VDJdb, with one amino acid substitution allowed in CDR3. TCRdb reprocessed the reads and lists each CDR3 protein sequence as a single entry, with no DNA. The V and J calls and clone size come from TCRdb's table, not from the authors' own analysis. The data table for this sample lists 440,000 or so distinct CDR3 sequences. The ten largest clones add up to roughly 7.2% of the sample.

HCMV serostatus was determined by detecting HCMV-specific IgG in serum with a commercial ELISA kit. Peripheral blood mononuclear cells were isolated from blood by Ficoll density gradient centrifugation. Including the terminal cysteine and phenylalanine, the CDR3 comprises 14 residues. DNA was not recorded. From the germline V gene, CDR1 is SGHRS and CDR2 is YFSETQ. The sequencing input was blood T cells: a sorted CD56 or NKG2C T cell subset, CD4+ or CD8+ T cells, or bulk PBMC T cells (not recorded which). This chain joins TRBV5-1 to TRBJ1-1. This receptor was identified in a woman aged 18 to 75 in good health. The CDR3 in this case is CASSYEVDGTEAFF.